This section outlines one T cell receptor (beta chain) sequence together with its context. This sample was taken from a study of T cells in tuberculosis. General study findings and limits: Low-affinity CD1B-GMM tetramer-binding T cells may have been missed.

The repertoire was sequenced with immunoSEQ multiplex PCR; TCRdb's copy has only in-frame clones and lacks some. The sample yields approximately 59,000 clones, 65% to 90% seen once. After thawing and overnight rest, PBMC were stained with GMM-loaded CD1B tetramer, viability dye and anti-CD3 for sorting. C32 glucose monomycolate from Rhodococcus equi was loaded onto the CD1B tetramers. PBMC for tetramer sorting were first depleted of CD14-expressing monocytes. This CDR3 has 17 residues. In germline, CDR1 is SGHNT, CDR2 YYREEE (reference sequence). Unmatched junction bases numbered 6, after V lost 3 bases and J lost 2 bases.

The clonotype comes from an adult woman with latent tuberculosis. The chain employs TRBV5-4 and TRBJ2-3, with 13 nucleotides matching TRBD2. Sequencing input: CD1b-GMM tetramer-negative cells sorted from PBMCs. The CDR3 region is CASSSGTSGGATDTQYF. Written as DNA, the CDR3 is TGTGCCAGCAGCTCTGGCACTAGCGGGGGGGCCACAGATACGCAGTATTTT. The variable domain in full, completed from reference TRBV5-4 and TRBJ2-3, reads ETGVTQSPTHLIKTRGQQVTLRCSSQSGHNTVSWYQQALGQGPQFIFQYYREEENGRGNFPPRFSGLQFPNYSSELNVNALELDDSALYLCASSSGTSGGATDTQYFGPGTRLTVL.